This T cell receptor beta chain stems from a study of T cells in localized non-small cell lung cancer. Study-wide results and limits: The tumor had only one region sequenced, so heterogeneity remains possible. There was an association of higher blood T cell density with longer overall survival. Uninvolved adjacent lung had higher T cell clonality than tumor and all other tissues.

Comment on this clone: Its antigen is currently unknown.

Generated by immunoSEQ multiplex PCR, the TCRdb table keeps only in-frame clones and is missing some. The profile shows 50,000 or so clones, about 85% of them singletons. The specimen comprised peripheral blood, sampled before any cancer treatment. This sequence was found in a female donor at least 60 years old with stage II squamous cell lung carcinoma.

In nucleotides, the CDR3 is TGTGCCATCAGTTTTCACATAGCGGGGGCCCCCAATGAGCAGTTCTTC. Protein product: CAISFHIAGAPNEQFF. The chain employs TRBV10-3 and TRBJ2-1; 9 bases fit TRBD2. Trimming removed 5 bases from V and 6 bases from J; junction bases left unmatched: 11. The CDR3 runs 16 residues. Germline V gene sequence: CDR1 ENHRY, CDR2 SYGVKD.